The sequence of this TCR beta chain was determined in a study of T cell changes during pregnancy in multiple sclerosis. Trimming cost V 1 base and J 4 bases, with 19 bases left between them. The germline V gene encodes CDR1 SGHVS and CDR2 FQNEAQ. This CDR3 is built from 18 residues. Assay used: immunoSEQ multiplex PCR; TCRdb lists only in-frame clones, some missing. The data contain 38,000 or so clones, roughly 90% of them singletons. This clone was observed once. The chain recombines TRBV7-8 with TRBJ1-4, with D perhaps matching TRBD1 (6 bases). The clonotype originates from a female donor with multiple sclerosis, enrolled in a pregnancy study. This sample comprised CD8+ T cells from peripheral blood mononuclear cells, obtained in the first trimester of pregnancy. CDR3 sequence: CASSLVIRVGQLNEKLFF. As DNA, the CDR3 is TGTGCCAGCAGCTTAGTAATAAGAGTTGGACAGCTTAATGAAAAACTGTTTTTT.